Below are 28 T cell receptor beta chains sequenced from a single sample in a study of resident and recirculating memory T cells in vitiligo. Assay: immunoSEQ multiplex PCR; the TCRdb copy retains only in-frame clones and omits some. The sample yields 70,000 or so clones, roughly nine tenths seen once. The source material was blood. The receptor set was obtained from a male donor with vitiligo.

This clone has a single count. The genes are TRBV5-1 and TRBJ2-3; 11 nucleotides match TRBD2. Unmatched junction bases numbered 7, after V lost 4 bases and J lost 6 bases. The CDR3 sequence is 15 residues long. Germline lookup yields CDR1 SGHRS and CDR2 YFSETQ. The CDR3 nucleotides read TGCGCCAGCAGCCTAGCGGGGGGCCAGGGGGATACGCAGTATTTT. This codes for CASSLAGGQGDTQYF.

The chain employs TRBV28 and TRBJ1-1; 7 bases fit TRBD1. Per germline, CDR1 MDHEN and CDR2 SYDVKM. The CDR3 extends over 14 amino acids. Trimming took 5 bases from V and 4 from J; bases not matched to a gene: 7. The DNA for the CDR3 is TGTGCCAGCAGTATCCTGAGACAGGGCACTGAAGCTTTCTTT. Amino acids: CASSILRQGTEAFF.

J is TRBJ1-1 and V is TRBV27; TRBD1 is a possible D gene (5 bases). CDR1 MNHEY and CDR2 SMNVEV come from the germline V gene (reference sequence). Deletions cut 6 bases from V and 7 bases from J, with 12 bases between. This CDR3 region has 12 residues. Here the CDR3 reads CASRVIQGEAFF. Written as DNA, the CDR3 is TGTGCCAGCAGGGTGATTCAGGGTGAAGCTTTCTTT.

Remarks on this clone: At one of its ends the junction is not consistent with the germline gene, which may arise from a read error. This sequence joins TRBV5-1 and TRBJ1-2; 9 bases map to TRBD1. This CDR3 is 15 amino acids long. Germline CDR1 reads SGHRS; CDR2 reads YFSETQ. The CDR3: CASSLTGTGTYGYTF. CDR3 nucleotides: TGTGCCAGCAGCCTAACCGGGACAGGGACGTATGGCTACACCTTC. The full variable domain, its missing parts supplied by reference TRBV5-1 and TRBJ1-2, is KAGVTQTPRYLIKTRGQQVTLSCSPISGHRSVSWYQQTPGQGLQFLFEYFSETQRNKGNFPGRFSGRQFSNSRSEMNVSTLELGDSALYLCASSLTGTGTYGYTFGSGTRLTVV.

V and J are TRBV7-9 and TRBJ1-4; the match to TRBD1 covers 9 bases. Germline V gene sequence: CDR1 SEHNR, CDR2 FQNEAQ (reference sequence). V was clipped by 3 bases and J by 9 bases; unmatched bases: 14. The CDR3 is 17 residues long. The CDR3 loop is CASSFGTGRAVGKKLFF. For the CDR3, the DNA is TGTGCCAGCAGCTTCGGGACAGGGAGGGCCGTCGGTAAAAAACTGTTTTTT.

V usage is TRBV5-4 and J usage is TRBJ1-6; 9 bases line up with TRBD1. The CDR3 loop spans 16 amino acids. Germline lookup yields CDR1 SGHNT and CDR2 YYREEE (reference sequence). J gave up 11 bases and V 3 bases, and 12 bases lay outside the gene matches. For the CDR3, the DNA is TGTGCCAGCAGCTCAGGACAGGGGATTGGGAGTGCACCCCTCCACTTT. It encodes CASSSGQGIGSAPLHF.

The rearrangement uses TRBV6-5 and TRBJ1-5; possibly TRBD1 for D (6 bases). The V and J ends lost 0 bases and 11 bases respectively, with 14 bases between them. The CDR3 extends over 14 amino acids. Germline V gives CDR1 MNHEY, CDR2 SVGAGI. CDR3 sequence (DNA): TGTGCCAGCAGTTACTCAAGGACGGACAGATCCCAGCATTTT. Protein: CASSYSRTDRSQHF.

V usage is TRBV7-2 and J usage is TRBJ2-7; 12 bases match TRBD1. CDR1 is SGHTA, CDR2 FQGNSA, per germline. The CDR3 extends over 16 amino acids. Trimming cost V 5 bases and J 3 bases; bases outside gene matches: 8. The DNA for the CDR3 is TGTGCCAGCAGCCGGACCGGGACAGGGGGCCTCTACGAGCAGTACTTC. Protein sequence: CASSRTGTGGLYEQYF.

The rearrangement joins TRBV5-6 to TRBJ2-1, with D uncertain. The CDR3 runs to 12 residues. V lost 0 bases and J lost 6, with 4 bases in between. CDR1 is SGHDT, CDR2 YYEEEE, per germline. CDR3 region: CASSLDSNEQFF. The CDR3 nucleotides are TGTGCCAGCAGCTTGGATAGCAATGAGCAGTTCTTC.

The rearrangement uses TRBV6-5 and TRBJ1-1; D gene ambiguous. Trimming removed 2 bases at V and 1 base at J, with 5 bases between. The germline CDR1 and CDR2 sequences are MNHEY and SVGAGI. This CDR3 comprises 13 residues. The CDR3 DNA reads as TGTGCCAGCAGTTACACTACGAACACTGAAGCTTTCTTT. Encoded protein: CASSYTTNTEAFF.

The chain joins TRBV6-1 to TRBJ1-5, with unresolved D. Trimming took off 0 bases at V and 2 bases at J, with 11 bases between the two ends. This CDR3 region has 16 residues. Per the germline V gene, CDR1 is MNHNS and CDR2 is SASEGT. CDR3 in DNA: TGTGCCAGCAGTGAAGCTGGCGGCCTCGGCAATCAGCCCCAGCATTTT. Its translation is CASSEAGGLGNQPQHF.

V gene TRBV5-1 combines with J gene TRBJ1-5; no firm D call. The CDR3 totals 15 residues. Between the trimmed V and J ends, which lost 5 bases and 4 bases, there was a span of 16 bases. CDR1 is SGHRS, CDR2 YFSETQ, per germline. The CDR3 loop reads CASSLGTQRNQPQHF. The CDR3 nucleotides are TGCGCCAGCAGTCTTGGAACCCAGCGGAATCAGCCCCAGCATTTT.

This chain links TRBV10-3 with TRBJ1-1; D not certain. The CDR3 contains 14 residues. The V gene's germline CDR1 is ENHRY and CDR2 SYGVKD. Trimming cost V 6 bases and J 3 bases, with 14 bases left between them. The CDR3 protein is CAIRGQRADTEAFF. The DNA of the CDR3 is TGTGCCATCAGGGGCCAGCGGGCGGACACTGAAGCTTTCTTT.

J is TRBJ2-7 and V is TRBV2, with 8 bases matching TRBD1. The length of the CDR3 is 14 residues. J lost 4 bases, V lost 8 bases, and 10 bases had no gene match. The germline CDR1 and CDR2 sequences are SNHLY and FYNNEI. The CDR3 protein is CASGLQGVQYEQYF. Written as DNA, the CDR3 is TGTGCCAGCGGCCTACAGGGGGTCCAATACGAGCAGTACTTC.

This chain joins TRBV4-1 and TRBJ2-5, with 13 bases lining up with TRBD2. V lost 2 bases to trimming and J lost 1 base; unmatched junction nucleotides: 4. This CDR3 contains 17 residues. In germline, CDR1 is MGHRA, CDR2 YSYEKL. In nucleotides, the CDR3 is TGCGCCAGCAGCCAATCAGGACTAGCGGGGGCCCAAGAGACCCAGTACTTC. It encodes CASSQSGLAGAQETQYF.

The J gene is TRBJ1-1, the V gene TRBV7-8; 12 bases match TRBD1. Per germline, CDR1 SGHVS and CDR2 FQNEAQ. V lost 0 bases to trimming and J lost 0 bases; unmatched junction nucleotides: 5. The CDR3 sequence is 18 residues long. The CDR3 bases are TGTGCCAGCAGCTTAGCGGGAGGGACAGGGGGCATGAACACTGAAGCTTTCTTT. Encoded protein: CASSLAGGTGGMNTEAFF. Together with reference TRBV7-8 and TRBJ1-1, the CDR3 gives the full variable domain: GAGVSQSPRYKVAKRGQDVALRCDPISGHVSLFWYQQALGQGPEFLTYFQNEAQLDKSGLPSDRFFAERPEGSVSTLKIQRTQQEDSAVYLCASSLAGGTGGMNTEAFFGQGTRLTVV.

The chain couples TRBV6-5 to TRBJ2-1; TRBD2 aligns across 11 bases. The V gene end was trimmed by 4 bases and the J gene end by 9 bases; junction bases not matched to a gene: 5. Germline V lookup: CDR1 MNHEY, CDR2 SVGAGI. The length of the CDR3 is 14 residues. CDR3 sequence reads: CASSFSGGGPEQFF. The CDR3 DNA sequence: TGTGCCAGCAGTTTTAGCGGGGGGGGACCTGAGCAGTTCTTC.

The chain is built from TRBV2 and TRBJ1-1; D is possibly TRBD1 (6 bases). The CDR3 sequence is 12 residues long. Trimming took off 6 bases at V and 7 bases at J, with 12 bases between the two ends. Germline V gene lookup returns CDR1 SNHLY and CDR2 FYNNEI. CDR3 nucleotide sequence: TGTGCCAGCAGACATGGACAGATTGAAGCTTTCTTT. Its translation is CASRHGQIEAFF.

This rearrangement joins TRBV4-2 to TRBJ1-3, with D unclear. Trimming removed 0 bases from V and 1 base from J, with 7 bases in between. Germline CDR1 is LGHNA and CDR2 is YNFKEQ. CDR3 length: 15 amino acids. The CDR3 DNA reads as TGTGCCAGCAGCCAAGATGGGAGTTCTGGAAACACCATATATTTT. Protein product: CASSQDGSSGNTIYF.

The CDR3 protein is CASSMVSAYNEQFF. CDR3 coding DNA: TGTGCCAGTAGTATGGTCAGTGCCTACAATGAGCAGTTCTTC. The rearrangement uses TRBV19 and TRBJ2-1; D unclear. Trimming cost V 3 bases and J 2 bases, with 8 bases left between them. Germline CDR1 reads LNHDA; CDR2 reads SQIVND (reference sequence). The CDR3 is 14 amino acids. The variable domain in full, completed from reference TRBV19 and TRBJ2-1, reads DGGITQSPKYLFRKEGQNVTLSCEQNLNHDAMYWYRQDPGQGLRLIYYSQIVNDFQKGDIAEGYSVSREKKESFPLTVTSAQKNPTAFYLCASSMVSAYNEQFFGPGTRLTVL.

J is TRBJ2-2 and V is TRBV30; TRBD2 agrees at 7 bases. The germline V gene encodes CDR1 GTSNPN and CDR2 SVGIG (reference sequence). Trimming at V came to 4 bases and at J to 4 bases, leaving 6 bases not matched to a gene. The CDR3 runs 14 residues. CDR3 bases: TGTGCCTGGACTTCCGGGACTATCACCGGGGAGCTGTTTTTT. Translated, it gives CAWTSGTITGELFF.

J is TRBJ2-7 and V is TRBV7-2; 8 bases are shared with TRBD2. Looked up from germline, CDR1 is SGHTA and CDR2 is FQGNSA. V lost 4 bases and J lost 1; bases outside the gene matches: 9. The CDR3 sequence is 16 residues long. The chain's CDR3 is CASSSAAGGSSYEQYF. In DNA form, the CDR3 reads TGTGCCAGCAGCTCTGCGGCGGGGGGCTCGTCCTACGAGCAGTACTTC.

The chain is built from TRBV15 and TRBJ1-6; 8 positions match TRBD1. The trim removed 4 bases at V and 5 bases at J, leaving 4 bases unmatched. Germline V gives CDR1 LNHNV, CDR2 YYDKDF (reference sequence). The CDR3 is 15 amino acids. In DNA form, the CDR3 reads TGTGCCACCAGCATTAAGACAGGGGATAATTCACCCCTCCACTTT. Protein product: CATSIKTGDNSPLHF.

This chain uses TRBV4-3 with TRBJ1-1, with no clear D. Trimming left V 3 bases short and J 1 base short, with 9 bases between. Germline V lookup: CDR1 LGHNA, CDR2 YSLEER. The CDR3 loop spans 14 amino acids. CDR3 sequence: CASSHYLRNTEAFF. DNA of the CDR3: TGCGCCAGCAGCCACTATCTTAGGAACACTGAAGCTTTCTTT.

To note about this clone: The junction shows a germline mismatch at one end, possibly a read error. In nucleotides, the CDR3 is TGTGCTAGCAGCTTAGCGGGCAGTTCGACCGGGGAGCTGTTTTTT. Translated, it gives CASSLAGSSTGELFF. The rearrangement links TRBV7-7 to TRBJ2-2, with 7 bases identical to TRBD2. The germline gives CDR1 SSHAT, CDR2 FNYEAQ (reference sequence). This CDR3 is built from 15 residues.

This clone was recorded once. The chain couples TRBV30 to TRBJ2-1; perhaps TRBD1 as D (6 bases). The V gene lost 4 bases and the J gene lost 10 bases, with 14 bases spanning the gap. In germline, CDR1 is GTSNPN, CDR2 SVGIG (reference sequence). The CDR3 totals 12 residues. The CDR3 sequence: CAWTRTALEQFF. DNA of the CDR3: TGTGCCTGGACCCGGACAGCCCTAGAGCAGTTCTTC.

This clone was observed once. The chain is built from TRBV27 and TRBJ2-1, with 14 bases identical to TRBD2. This CDR3 is 17 amino acids long. J gave up 8 bases and V 4 bases, and 10 bases lay outside the gene matches. Germline CDR1 and CDR2: MNHEY and SMNVEV (reference sequence). This chain's CDR3 is CASSSLLTSGGADEQFF. In nucleotides, the CDR3 is TGTGCCAGCAGTTCGCTCCTGACTAGCGGGGGGGCCGATGAGCAGTTCTTC.

The chain recombines TRBV11-2 with TRBJ2-1; D is uncertain. CDR3 size: 17 residues. CDR1 and CDR2 (germline): SGHAT, FQNNGV. With 0 bases removed from V and 8 bases from J, the gap between germline ends came to 20 bases. The DNA of the CDR3 is TGTGCCAGCAGCTTAGAGGTGCCGCCCCTTAGAATGGATGAGCAGTTCTTC. Residues: CASSLEVPPLRMDEQFF.